The present TCR beta chain was sequenced within a study of shared clonotypes between healthy human individuals. For the study at large: Researchers drew samples from a couple of women and a few men aged 18 to 49.

Produced via immunoSEQ multiplex PCR; TCRdb's table is partial and in-frame only. The table has about a million clones, 60% to 80% seen once. CD4+ cells underwent separation, giving CD45RA+ naive and CD45RA-negative memory subsets. Germline CDR1 ENHRY, CDR2 SYGVKD. This CDR3 has 14 residues. Losses at the gene ends were 6 bases for V and 4 bases for J; bases not matched to a gene: 4. The sequencing sample was made of memory CD4+ T cells sorted from blood. The subset was: CD45RA-negative fraction. The J gene is TRBJ2-5, the V gene TRBV10-3; 11 bases align to TRBD2. The TCR sequence derives from a man in his late teens or twenties in good health. In DNA, the CDR3 is TGTGCCATCAGGGATCTAGCGGGAGGAGAGACCCAGTACTTC. Its translation is CAIRDLAGGETQYF.